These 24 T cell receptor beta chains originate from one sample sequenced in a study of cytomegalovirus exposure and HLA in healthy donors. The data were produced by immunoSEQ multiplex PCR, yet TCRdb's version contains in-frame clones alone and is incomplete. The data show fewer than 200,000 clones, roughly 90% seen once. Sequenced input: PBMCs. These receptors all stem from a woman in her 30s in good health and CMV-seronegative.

In nucleotides, the CDR3 is TGTGCCACCAGCAGGGATCGGGAGGGGGTGGCTTACGAGCAGTACTTC. Encoded protein: CATSRDREGVAYEQYF. The chain couples TRBV15 to TRBJ2-7; 8 bases fit TRBD2. The V segment lost 3 bases and the J segment 4 bases; nucleotides outside the gene matches: 11. The CDR3 is 16 residues long. Germline V gene lookup returns CDR1 LNHNV and CDR2 YYDKDF (reference sequence).

The CDR3 DNA is TGCGCCAGCAGCCAAGAGGCCATGAGGGGGCTGAGTACAGATACGCAGTATTTT. This translates into CASSQEAMRGLSTDTQYF. The chain is built from TRBV4-3 and TRBJ2-3; 7 bases agree with TRBD1. V was clipped by 0 bases and J by 3 bases; unmatched bases: 12. CDR1 and CDR2 (germline): LGHNA, YSLEER. The CDR3 contains 18 residues.

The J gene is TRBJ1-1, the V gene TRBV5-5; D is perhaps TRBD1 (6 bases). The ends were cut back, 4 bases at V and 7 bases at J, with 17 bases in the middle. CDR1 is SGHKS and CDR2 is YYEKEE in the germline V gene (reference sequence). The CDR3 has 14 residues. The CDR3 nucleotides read TGTGCCAGCAGCCCACAGGGCCTGAGTTTTGAAGCTTTCTTT. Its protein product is CASSPQGLSFEAFF. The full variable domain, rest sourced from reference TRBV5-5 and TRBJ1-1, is DAGVTQSPTHLIKTRGQQVTLRCSPISGHKSVSWYQQVLGQGPQFIFQYYEKEERGRGNFPDRFSARQFPNYSSELNVNALLLGDSALYLCASSPQGLSFEAFFGQGTRLTVV.

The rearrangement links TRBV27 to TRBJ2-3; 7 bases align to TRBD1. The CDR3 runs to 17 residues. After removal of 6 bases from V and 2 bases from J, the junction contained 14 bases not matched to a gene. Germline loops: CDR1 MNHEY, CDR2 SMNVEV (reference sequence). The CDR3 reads CASSPAPWDSTTDTQYF. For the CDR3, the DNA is TGTGCCAGCAGCCCCGCGCCCTGGGACAGTACCACAGATACGCAGTATTTT.

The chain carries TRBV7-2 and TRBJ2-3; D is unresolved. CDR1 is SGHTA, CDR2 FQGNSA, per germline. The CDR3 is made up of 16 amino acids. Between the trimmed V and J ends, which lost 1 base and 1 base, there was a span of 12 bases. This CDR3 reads CASSLVRPLGTDTQYF. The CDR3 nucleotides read TGTGCCAGCAGCTTAGTCCGGCCGCTCGGCACAGATACGCAGTATTTT.

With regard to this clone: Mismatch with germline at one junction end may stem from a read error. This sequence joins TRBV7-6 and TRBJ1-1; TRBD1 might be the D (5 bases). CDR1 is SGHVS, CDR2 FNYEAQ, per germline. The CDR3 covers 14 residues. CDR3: CASSIAQGNTEAFF. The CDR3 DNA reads TGTGCCAGCAGCATAGCTCAGGGAAACACTGAAGCTTTCTTT.

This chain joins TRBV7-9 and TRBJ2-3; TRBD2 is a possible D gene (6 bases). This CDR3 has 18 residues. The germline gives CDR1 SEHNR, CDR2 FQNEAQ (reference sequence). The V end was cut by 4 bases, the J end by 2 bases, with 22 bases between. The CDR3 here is CASSYRDGTGGFTDTQYF. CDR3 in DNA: TGTGCCAGCAGCTACCGTGACGGGACTGGGGGGTTCACAGATACGCAGTATTTT.

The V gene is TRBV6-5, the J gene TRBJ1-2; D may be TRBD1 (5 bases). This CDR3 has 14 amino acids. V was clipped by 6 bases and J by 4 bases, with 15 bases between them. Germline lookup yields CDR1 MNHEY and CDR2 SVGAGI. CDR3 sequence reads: CASSRNRDLYGYTF. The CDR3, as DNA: TGTGCCAGCAGCCGTAACCGGGACCTCTATGGCTACACCTTC.

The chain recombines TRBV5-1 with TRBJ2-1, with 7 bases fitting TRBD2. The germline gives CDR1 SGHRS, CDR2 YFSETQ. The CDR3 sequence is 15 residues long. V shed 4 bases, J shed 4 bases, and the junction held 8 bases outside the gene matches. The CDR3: CASSDGLVPYNEQFF. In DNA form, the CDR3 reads TGCGCCAGCAGCGACGGACTAGTACCTTACAATGAGCAGTTCTTC.

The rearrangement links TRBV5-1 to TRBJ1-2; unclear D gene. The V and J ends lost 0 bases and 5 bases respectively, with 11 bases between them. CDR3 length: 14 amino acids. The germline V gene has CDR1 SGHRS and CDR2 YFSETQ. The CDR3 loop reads CASSLGHGGYGYTF. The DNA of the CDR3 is TGCGCCAGCAGCTTGGGCCACGGCGGGTATGGCTACACCTTC.

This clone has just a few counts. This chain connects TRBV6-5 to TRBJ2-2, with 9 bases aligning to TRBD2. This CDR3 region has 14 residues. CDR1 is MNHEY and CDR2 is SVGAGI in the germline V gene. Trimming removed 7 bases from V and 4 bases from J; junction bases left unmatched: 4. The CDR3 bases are TGTGCCAGCAAGGCGGGAGGGCCCACCGGGGAGCTGTTTTTT. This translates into CASKAGGPTGELFF.

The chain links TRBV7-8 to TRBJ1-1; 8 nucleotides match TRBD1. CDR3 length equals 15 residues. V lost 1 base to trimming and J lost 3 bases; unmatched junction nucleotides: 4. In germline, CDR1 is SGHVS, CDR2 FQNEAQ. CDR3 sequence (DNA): TGTGCCAGCAGCTTAGAAGGACAGGGACACACTGAAGCTTTCTTT. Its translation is CASSLEGQGHTEAFF.

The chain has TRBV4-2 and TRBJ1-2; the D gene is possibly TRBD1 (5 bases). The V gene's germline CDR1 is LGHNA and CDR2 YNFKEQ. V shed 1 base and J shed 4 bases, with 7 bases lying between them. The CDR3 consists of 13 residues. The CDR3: CASSQGQIYGYTF. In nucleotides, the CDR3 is TGTGCCAGCAGCCAAGGACAGATCTATGGCTACACCTTC.

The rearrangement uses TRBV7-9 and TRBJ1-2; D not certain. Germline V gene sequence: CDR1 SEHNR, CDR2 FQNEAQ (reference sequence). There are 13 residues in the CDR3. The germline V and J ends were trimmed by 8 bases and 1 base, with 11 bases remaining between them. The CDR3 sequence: CASSGASNYGYTF. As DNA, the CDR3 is TGTGCCAGCTCTGGAGCAAGTAACTATGGCTACACCTTC.

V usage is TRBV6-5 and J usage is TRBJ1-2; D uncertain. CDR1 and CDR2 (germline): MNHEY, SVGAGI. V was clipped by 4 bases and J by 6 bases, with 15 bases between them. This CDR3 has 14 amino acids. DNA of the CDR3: TGTGCCAGCAGTTGGCGGGGAGGGCGTGATGGCTACACCTTC. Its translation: CASSWRGGRDGYTF.

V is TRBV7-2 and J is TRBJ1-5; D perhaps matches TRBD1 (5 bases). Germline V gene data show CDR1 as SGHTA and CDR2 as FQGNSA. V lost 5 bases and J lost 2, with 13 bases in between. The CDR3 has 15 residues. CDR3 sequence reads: CASSPVSGGNQPQHF. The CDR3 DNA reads TGTGCCAGCAGCCCAGTCTCGGGGGGCAATCAGCCCCAGCATTTT.

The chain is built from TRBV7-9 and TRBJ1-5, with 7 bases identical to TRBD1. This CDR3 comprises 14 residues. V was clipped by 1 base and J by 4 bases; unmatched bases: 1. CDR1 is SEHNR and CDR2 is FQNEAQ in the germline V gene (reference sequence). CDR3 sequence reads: CASSLGTGNQPQHF. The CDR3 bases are TGTGCCAGCAGCTTAGGGACAGGTAATCAGCCCCAGCATTTT.

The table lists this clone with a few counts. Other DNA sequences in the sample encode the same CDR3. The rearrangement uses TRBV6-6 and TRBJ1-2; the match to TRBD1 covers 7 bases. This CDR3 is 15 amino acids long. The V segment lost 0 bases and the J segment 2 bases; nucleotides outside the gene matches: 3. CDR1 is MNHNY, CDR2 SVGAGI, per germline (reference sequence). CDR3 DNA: TGTGCCAGCAGTTACTCACCAGGGGGAAACTATGGCTACACCTTC. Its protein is CASSYSPGGNYGYTF.

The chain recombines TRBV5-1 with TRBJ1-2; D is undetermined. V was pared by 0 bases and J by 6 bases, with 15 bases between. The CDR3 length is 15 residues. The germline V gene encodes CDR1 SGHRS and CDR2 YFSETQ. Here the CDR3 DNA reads TGCGCCAGCAGCTTGGATGCCCCCGTTGAGGATGGCTACACCTTC. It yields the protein CASSLDAPVEDGYTF.

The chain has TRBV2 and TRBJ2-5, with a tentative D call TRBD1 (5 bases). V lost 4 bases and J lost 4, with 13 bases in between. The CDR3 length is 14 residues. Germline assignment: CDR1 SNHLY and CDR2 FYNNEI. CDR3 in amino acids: CASSGQGYPETQYF. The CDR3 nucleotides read TGTGCCAGCAGTGGTCAGGGTTACCCAGAGACCCAGTACTTC.

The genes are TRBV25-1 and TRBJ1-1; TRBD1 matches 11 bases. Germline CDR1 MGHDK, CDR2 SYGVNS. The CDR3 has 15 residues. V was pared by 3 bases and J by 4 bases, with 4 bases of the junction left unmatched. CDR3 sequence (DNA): TGTGCCAGCAGTGATACCGGGACAGGGGGCACTGAAGCTTTCTTT. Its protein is CASSDTGTGGTEAFF. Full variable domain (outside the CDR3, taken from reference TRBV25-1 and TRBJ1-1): EADIYQTPRYLVIGTGKKITLECSQTMGHDKMYWYQQDPGMELHLIHYSYGVNSTEKGDLSSESTVSRIRTEHFPLTLESARPSHTSQYLCASSDTGTGGTEAFFGQGTRLTVV.

CDR3 amino acids: CASSLVGLAGSSYNEQFF. Written as DNA, the CDR3 is TGCGCCAGCAGCTTGGTGGGACTAGCGGGAAGCTCCTACAATGAGCAGTTCTTC. The V gene is TRBV5-1, the J gene TRBJ2-1, with 13 bases lining up with TRBD2. This CDR3 region has 18 residues. J was trimmed by 0 bases and V by 0 bases; bases with no gene match: 3. Germline-derived CDR1 and CDR2 are SGHRS and YFSETQ.

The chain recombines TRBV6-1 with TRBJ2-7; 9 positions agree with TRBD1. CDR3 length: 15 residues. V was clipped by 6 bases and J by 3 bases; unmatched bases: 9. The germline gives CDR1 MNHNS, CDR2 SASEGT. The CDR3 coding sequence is TGTGCCAGCAGCGTAGCCGGGACAGGGCGCTACGAGCAGTACTTC. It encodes CASSVAGTGRYEQYF.

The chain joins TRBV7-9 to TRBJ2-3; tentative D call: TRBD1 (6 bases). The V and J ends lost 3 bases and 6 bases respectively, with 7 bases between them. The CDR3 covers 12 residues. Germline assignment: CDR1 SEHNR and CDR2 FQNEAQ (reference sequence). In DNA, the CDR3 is TGTGCCAGCAGCTTCACAGGGGATACGCAGTATTTT. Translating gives CASSFTGDTQYF.